The next 6 T cell receptor beta chains were all read from a single sample in a study of cytomegalovirus exposure and HLA in healthy donors. The PCR was carried out with 60 Vbeta primers and 13 Jbeta primers. Data came from immunoSEQ multiplex PCR; TCRdb stores just in-frame clones and leaves some out. The table lists about 170,000 clones, 70% to 85% of them singletons, with about 1.5% in the top ten. Sequences were obtained from PBMCs. These receptor sequences come from a woman in her 30s in good health and CMV-seropositive.

The chain recombines TRBV5-6 with TRBJ1-1, with a possible D match to TRBD1 (6 bases). CDR3 length: 14 amino acids. Per the germline V gene, CDR1 is SGHDT and CDR2 is YYEEEE. V was shortened by 2 bases and J by 4 bases, with 12 bases between the two germline ends. Written as DNA, the CDR3 is TGTGCCAGCAGCTTTACAGGGATTGGCACTGAAGCTTTCTTT. It encodes CASSFTGIGTEAFF.

The rearrangement uses TRBV28 and TRBJ1-5; TRBD1 is a possible D gene (5 bases). CDR3 size: 14 residues. Trimming took 3 bases from V and 6 from J, leaving 12 bases between them. Germline values: CDR1 MDHEN, CDR2 SYDVKM. The CDR3 nucleotides are TGTGCCAGCAGTTTCCTGCAGGGCATTCAGCCCCAGCATTTT. It codes for CASSFLQGIQPQHF.

This clone was seen just once. V gene TRBV4-3 combines with J gene TRBJ2-2; a possible D gene is TRBD2 (5 bases). Germline CDR1 and CDR2: LGHNA and YSLEER. This CDR3 contains 18 residues. Deletions cut 2 bases from V and 7 bases from J, with 23 bases between. CDR3 region: CASSQKVPTYASIGELFF. In nucleotides, the CDR3 is TGCGCCAGCAGCCAAAAAGTGCCAACCTACGCTAGCATCGGGGAGCTGTTTTTT.

This rearrangement joins TRBV11-2 to TRBJ2-2; 8 nucleotides line up with TRBD1. V shed 1 base and J 5 bases; nucleotides not matched to a gene: 6. There are 16 residues in the CDR3. Germline V gene data show CDR1 as SGHAT and CDR2 as FQNNGV. CDR3 DNA: TGTGCCAGCAGCTTAGCAACAGGGGGTGTTACCGGGGAGCTGTTTTTT. Amino acid sequence: CASSLATGGVTGELFF.

The CDR3 loop reads CASSLAGVSYEQYF. CDR3 DNA sequence: TGTGCCAGCAGTTTAGCGGGAGTCTCCTACGAGCAGTACTTC. The chain uses TRBV6-5 and TRBJ2-7, with 9 bases identical to TRBD2. The germline gives CDR1 MNHEY, CDR2 SVGAGI. Trimming at V came to 4 bases and at J to 0 bases, leaving 1 base not matched to a gene. The CDR3 sequence is 14 residues long.

There are a few counts of this clone. The gene calls are TRBV7-3 and TRBJ2-2; perhaps TRBD1 as D (6 bases). Trimming shortened V by 5 bases and J by 4 bases, and 17 bases separated the two germline ends. The CDR3 covers 16 residues. Germline V gene sequence: CDR1 SGHTA, CDR2 FQGTGA. CDR3 in amino acids: CASSQNPQGSTGELFF. The CDR3 nucleotides are TGTGCCAGCAGCCAAAATCCGCAGGGGAGCACCGGGGAGCTGTTTTTT.